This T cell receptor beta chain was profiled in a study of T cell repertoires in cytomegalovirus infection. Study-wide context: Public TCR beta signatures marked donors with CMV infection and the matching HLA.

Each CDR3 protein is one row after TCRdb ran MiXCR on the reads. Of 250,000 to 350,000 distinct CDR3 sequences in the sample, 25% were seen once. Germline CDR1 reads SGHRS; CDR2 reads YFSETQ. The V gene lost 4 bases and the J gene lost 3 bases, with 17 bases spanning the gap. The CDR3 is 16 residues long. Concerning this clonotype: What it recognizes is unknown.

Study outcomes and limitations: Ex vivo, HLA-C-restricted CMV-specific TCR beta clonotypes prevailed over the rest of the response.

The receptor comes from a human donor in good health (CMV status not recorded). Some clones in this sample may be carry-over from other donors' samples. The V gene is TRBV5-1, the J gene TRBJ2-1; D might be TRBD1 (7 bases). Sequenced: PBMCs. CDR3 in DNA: TGCGCCAGCAGCCGGCAGGGGGAGGTGCTCTACAATGAGCAGTTCTTC. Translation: CASSRQGEVLYNEQFF.